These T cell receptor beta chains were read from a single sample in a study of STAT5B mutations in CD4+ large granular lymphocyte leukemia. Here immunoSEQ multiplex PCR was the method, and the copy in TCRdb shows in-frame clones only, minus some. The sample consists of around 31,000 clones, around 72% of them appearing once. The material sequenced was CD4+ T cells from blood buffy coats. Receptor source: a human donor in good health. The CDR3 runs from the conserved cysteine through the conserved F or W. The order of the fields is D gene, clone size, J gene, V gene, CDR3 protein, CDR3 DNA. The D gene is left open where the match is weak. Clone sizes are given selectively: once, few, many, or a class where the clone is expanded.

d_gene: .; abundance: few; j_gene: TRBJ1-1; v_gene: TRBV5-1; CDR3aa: CASSWKGPTEAFF; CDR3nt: TGCGCCAGCAGCTGGAAGGGTCCCACTGAAGCTTTCTTT
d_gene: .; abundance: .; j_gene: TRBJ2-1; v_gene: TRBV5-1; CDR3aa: CASSLEGSYNEQFF; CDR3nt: TGCGCCAGCAGCTTGGAGGGCAGCTACAATGAGCAGTTCTTC
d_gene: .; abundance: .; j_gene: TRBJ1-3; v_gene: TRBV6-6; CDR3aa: CASSYRGSSSGNTIYF; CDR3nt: TGTGCCAGCAGTTACCGAGGGTCAAGCTCTGGAAACACCATATATTTT
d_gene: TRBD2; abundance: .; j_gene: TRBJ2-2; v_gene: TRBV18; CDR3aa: CASSRAGGPNTGELFF; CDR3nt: TGTGCCAGCTCACGGGCGGGAGGCCCGAACACCGGGGAGCTGTTTTTT
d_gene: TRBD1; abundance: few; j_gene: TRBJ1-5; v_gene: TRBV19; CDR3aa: CAGLEPGQAQPQHF; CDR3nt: TGTGCCGGATTAGAGCCGGGACAGGCCCAGCCCCAGCATTTT
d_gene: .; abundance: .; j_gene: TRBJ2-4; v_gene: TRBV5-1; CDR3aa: CASSLDGQGQNIQYF; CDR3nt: TGCGCCAGCAGCTTGGACGGCCAGGGACAAAACATTCAGTACTTC
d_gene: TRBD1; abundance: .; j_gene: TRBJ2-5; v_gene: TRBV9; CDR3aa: CASSVALGTGQETQYF; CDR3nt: TGTGCCAGCAGCGTAGCTCTAGGGACAGGGCAAGAGACCCAGTACTTC
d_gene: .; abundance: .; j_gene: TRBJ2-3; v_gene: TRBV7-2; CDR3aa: CASSPPDSITDTQYF; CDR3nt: TGTGCCAGCAGCCCACCGGACAGCATCACAGATACGCAGTATTTT
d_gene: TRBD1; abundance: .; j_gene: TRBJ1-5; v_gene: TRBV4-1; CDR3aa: CASSQPGQGRNQPQHF; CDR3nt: TGCGCCAGCAGCCAACCGGGACAGGGGCGCAATCAGCCCCAGCATTTT
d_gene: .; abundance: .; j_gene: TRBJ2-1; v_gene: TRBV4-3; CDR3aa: CASSQDLGHEQFF; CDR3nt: TGCGCCAGCAGCCAAGATCTGGGACATGAGCAGTTCTTC
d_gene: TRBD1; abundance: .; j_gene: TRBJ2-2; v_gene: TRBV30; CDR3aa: CAWSVSDRDAGELFF; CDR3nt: TGTGCCTGGAGTGTTTCCGACAGGGACGCCGGGGAGCTGTTTTTT
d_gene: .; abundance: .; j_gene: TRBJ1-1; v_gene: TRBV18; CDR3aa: CASSLLENTEAFF; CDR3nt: TGTGCCAGCTCACTACTTGAGAACACTGAAGCTTTCTTT
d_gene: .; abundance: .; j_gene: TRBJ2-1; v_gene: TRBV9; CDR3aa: CASTLDSRGNEQFF; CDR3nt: TGTGCCAGTACCCTTGACTCGCGGGGCAATGAGCAGTTCTTC
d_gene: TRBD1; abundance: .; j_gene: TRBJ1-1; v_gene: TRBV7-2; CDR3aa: CASSPGQGNTEAFF; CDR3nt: TGTGCCAGCAGCCCTGGACAGGGGAACACTGAAGCTTTCTTT
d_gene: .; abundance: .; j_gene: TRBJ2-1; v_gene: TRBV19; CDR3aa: CASSMDAGSYNEQFF; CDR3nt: TGTGCCAGTAGTATGGACGCGGGCTCCTACAATGAGCAGTTCTTC
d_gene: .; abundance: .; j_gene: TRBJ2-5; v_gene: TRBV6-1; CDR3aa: CASSISRGPQETQYF; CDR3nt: TGTGCCAGCAGTATTTCCCGGGGGCCCCAAGAGACCCAGTACTTC
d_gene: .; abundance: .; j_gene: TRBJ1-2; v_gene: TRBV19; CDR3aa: CASSISSSPGGYTF; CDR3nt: TGTGCCAGTAGTATATCGTCCTCCCCAGGGGGCTACACCTTC
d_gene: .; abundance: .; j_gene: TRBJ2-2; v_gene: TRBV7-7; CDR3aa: CASSLESWNTGELFF; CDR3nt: TGTGCTAGCAGCTTAGAATCCTGGAACACCGGGGAGCTGTTTTTT
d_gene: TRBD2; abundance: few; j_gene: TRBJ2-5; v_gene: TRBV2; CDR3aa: CASSGGLAETQYF; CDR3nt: TGTGCCAGCAGTGGGGGACTAGCGGAGACCCAGTACTTC
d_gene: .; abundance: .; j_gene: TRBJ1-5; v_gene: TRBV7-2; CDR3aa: CASSLRSNQPQHF; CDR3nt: TGTGCCAGCAGCTTGAGGAGCAATCAGCCCCAGCATTTT
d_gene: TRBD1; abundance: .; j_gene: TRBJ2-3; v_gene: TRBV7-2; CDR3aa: CASSLDGQGTDTQYF; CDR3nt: TGTGCCAGCAGCTTAGACGGACAGGGGACAGATACGCAGTATTTT
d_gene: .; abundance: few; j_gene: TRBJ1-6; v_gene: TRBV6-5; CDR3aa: CASSKGTENSPLHF; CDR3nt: TGTGCCAGCAGTAAAGGGACGGAGAATTCACCCCTCCACTTT
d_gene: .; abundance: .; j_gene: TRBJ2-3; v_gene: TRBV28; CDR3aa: CASSPPGTDTQYF; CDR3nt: TGTGCCAGCAGTCCCCCGGGGACAGATACGCAGTATTTT
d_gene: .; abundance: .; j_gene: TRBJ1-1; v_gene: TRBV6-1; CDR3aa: CASSELQFTEAFF; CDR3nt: TGTGCCAGCAGTGAACTTCAGTTTACTGAAGCTTTCTTT
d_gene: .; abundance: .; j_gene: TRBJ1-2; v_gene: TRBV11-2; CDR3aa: CASSPLRTWGTYGYTF; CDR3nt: TGTGCCAGCAGCCCCCTAAGGACCTGGGGGACCTATGGCTACACCTTC
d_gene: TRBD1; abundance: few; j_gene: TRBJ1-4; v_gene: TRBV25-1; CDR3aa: CASSDRGGGEKLFF; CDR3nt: TGTGCCAGCAGCGACAGGGGAGGGGGTGAAAAACTGTTTTTT
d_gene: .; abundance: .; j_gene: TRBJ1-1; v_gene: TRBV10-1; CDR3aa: CASSEYRENTEAFF; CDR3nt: TGCGCCAGCAGTGAGTACAGGGAGAACACTGAAGCTTTCTTT
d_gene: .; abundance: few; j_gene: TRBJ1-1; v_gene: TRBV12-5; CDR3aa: CASGLNKDVMAFF; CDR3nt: TGTGCTAGTGGTTTGAACAAGGACGTTATGGCTTTCTTT
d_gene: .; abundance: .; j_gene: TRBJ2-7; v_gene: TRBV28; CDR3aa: CASSARGWDEQYF; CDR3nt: TGTGCCAGCAGTGCGCGCGGCTGGGACGAGCAGTACTTC
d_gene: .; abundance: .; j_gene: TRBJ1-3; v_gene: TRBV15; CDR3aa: CATSRFGPGGGNTIYF; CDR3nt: TGTGCCACCAGCAGATTTGGACCCGGCGGAGGAAACACCATATATTTT
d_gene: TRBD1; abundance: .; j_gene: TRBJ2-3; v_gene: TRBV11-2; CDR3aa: CASSLERTGYQYF; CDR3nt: TGTGCCAGCAGCTTAGAAAGGACAGGGTATCAGTATTTT
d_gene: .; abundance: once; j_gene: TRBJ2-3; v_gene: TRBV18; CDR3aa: CASSPLQVADTQYF; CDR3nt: TGTGCCAGCTCACCGCTACAGGTGGCAGATACGCAGTATTTT
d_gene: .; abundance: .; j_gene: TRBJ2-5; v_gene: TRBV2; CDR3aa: CASRPGTAQETQYF; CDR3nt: TGTGCCAGCAGGCCGGGAACGGCCCAAGAGACCCAGTACTTC
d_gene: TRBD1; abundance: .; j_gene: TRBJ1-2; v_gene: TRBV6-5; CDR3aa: CASSYDRDYGYTF; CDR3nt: TGTGCCAGCAGTTACGACAGGGACTACGGCTACACCTTC
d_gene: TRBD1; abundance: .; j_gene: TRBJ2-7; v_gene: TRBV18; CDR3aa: CASSPRDRGTYEQYF; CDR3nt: TGTGCCAGCTCACCCCGGGACAGGGGTACCTACGAGCAGTACTTC
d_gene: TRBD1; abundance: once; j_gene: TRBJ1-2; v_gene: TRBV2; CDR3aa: CASSVQTGDYGYTF; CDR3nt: TGTGCCAGCAGCGTACAGACAGGGGACTATGGCTACACCTTC
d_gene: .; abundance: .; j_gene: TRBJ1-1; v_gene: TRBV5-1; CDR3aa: CASSFRGADTEAFF; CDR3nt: TGCGCCAGCAGCTTCCGGGGGGCGGACACTGAAGCTTTCTTT
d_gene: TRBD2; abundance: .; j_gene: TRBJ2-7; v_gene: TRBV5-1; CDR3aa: CASSLGWLSFTSGDYEQYF; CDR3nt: TGCGCCAGCAGCTTGGGGTGGTTATCGTTTACTAGCGGGGACTACGAGCAGTACTTC
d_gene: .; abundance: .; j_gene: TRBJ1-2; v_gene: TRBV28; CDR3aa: CASSLGSLANYGYTF; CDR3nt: TGTGCCAGCAGTCTAGGTTCCCTAGCTAACTATGGCTACACCTTC
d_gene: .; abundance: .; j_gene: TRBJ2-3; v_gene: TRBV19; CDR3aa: CASSIAGFTDTQYF; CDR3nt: TGTGCCAGTAGTATAGCGGGCTTCACAGATACGCAGTATTTT
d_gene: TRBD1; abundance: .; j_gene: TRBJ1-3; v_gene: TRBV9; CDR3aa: CASSTGGQGGNTIYF; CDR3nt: TGTGCCAGCAGCACAGGGGGACAGGGGGGAAACACCATATATTTT
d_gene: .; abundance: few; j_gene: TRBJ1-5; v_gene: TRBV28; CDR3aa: CASRGGNQPQHF; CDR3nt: TGTGCCAGCAGGGGCGGCAATCAGCCCCAGCATTTT
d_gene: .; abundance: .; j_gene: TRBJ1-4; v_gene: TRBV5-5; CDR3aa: CASSLGSLRVSVEKLFF; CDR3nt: TGTGCCAGCAGCTTGGGATCGTTAAGGGTATCGGTTGAAAAACTGTTTTTT
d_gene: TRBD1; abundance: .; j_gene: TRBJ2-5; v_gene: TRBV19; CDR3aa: CASSPLSGLDRETQYF; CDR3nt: TGTGCCAGTAGTCCGCTATCTGGGCTGGACAGGGAAACCCAGTACTTC
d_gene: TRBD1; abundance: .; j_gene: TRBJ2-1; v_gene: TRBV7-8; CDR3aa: CASSQDREGEQFF; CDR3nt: TGTGCCAGCAGCCAGGACAGGGAAGGTGAGCAGTTCTTC
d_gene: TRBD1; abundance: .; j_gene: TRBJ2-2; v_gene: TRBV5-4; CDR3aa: CASSLGDRAGTGELFF; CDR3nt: TGTGCCAGCAGCTTGGGGGACAGGGCGGGCACCGGGGAGCTGTTTTTT